This T cell receptor (beta chain) was documented in a study of T cell repertoires in cytomegalovirus infection. Study in general: The study used recently identified HLA-C-restricted and well-studied HLA-B-restricted CMV epitopes. CMV infection and matching HLA type were both indicated by public TCR beta signatures. Findings of the study overall: The study identified carriers of CMV plus the relevant HLA from cumulative public TCR beta family frequency.

CDR3 length equals 14 residues. Germline CDR1 is MNHNY and CDR2 is SVGAGI (reference sequence). Trimming pared 2 bases from V and 2 bases from J, leaving 9 bases between. To note about this clonotype: The antigen remains undetermined.

Each CDR3 protein gets one entry after TCRdb re-called the reads with MiXCR. The sample lists around 900,000 distinct CDR3 sequences; around 30% were seen once. The rearrangement links TRBV6-6 to TRBJ2-5, with D uncertain. The receptor comes from a human donor in good health (CMV status not recorded). Some clones in this sample may be carry-over from other donors' samples. Sequencing was performed on cultured CD8+ T cells from PBMCs, taken from culture after CMV antigen stimulation. CDR3 sequence reads: CASSYGSKQETQYF. The CDR3 DNA reads as TGTGCCAGCAGTTACGGGTCGAAACAAGAGACCCAGTACTTC.